Shown below are 9 T cell receptor beta chains from a single sample sequenced in a study of molecular identifiers for immune sequencing clone quantification. MiXCR was run by TCRdb on the PCR reads, yielding one entry per CDR3 protein. The sample shows about 630,000 distinct CDR3 sequences, roughly 27% of them seen only once. The sample was naive CD8+ T cells from blood, with Jurkat cell RNA spiked in. Subset noted: FACS-sorted CD8+CD4-CCR7+CD45RA+ naive T cells. These receptors all come from a human donor in good health. Some libraries in this study had Jurkat cell RNA spiked in.

Of note for this clonotype: This may be a read error, as it is one base from a much larger clone. The chain links TRBV5-6 to TRBJ2-7; 8 nucleotides agree with TRBD1. Germline CDR1 and CDR2: SGHDT and YYEEEE. The CDR3 runs 14 residues. The DNA of the CDR3 is TGTACCAGCAGCCCCAGGGGACAGGTCTACGAGCAGTACTTC. Translation gives CTSSPRGQVYEQYF.

This clonotype was counted a few times. The J gene is TRBJ2-7, the V gene TRBV6-1; D not resolved. The CDR3 runs 12 residues. Germline CDR1 and CDR2: MNHNS and SASEGT. V lost 7 bases, J lost 0 bases, and 7 bases lay in between. This chain's CDR3 is CASIHPSYEQYF. CDR3 nucleotide sequence: TGTGCCAGCATCCACCCCTCCTACGAGCAGTACTTC.

This chain uses TRBV2 with TRBJ2-7; 11 bases are shared with TRBD2. This CDR3 is built from 15 residues. Germline V gene lookup returns CDR1 SNHLY and CDR2 FYNNEI. Losses at the gene ends were 6 bases for V and 4 bases for J; bases not matched to a gene: 8. This CDR3 is CASRDASGGPYEQYF. CDR3 DNA: TGTGCCAGCAGAGACGCTAGCGGGGGGCCTTACGAGCAGTACTTC.

Comments on this clonotype: This CDR3 fails to terminate in the conserved phenylalanine or tryptophan, so it likely reflects a read error. The rearrangement joins TRBV3-1 to TRBJ1-2; no clear D gene. The germline gives CDR1 LGHDT, CDR2 YNNKEL (reference sequence). The length of the CDR3 is 15 residues. V gave up 1 base and J gave up 2 bases, with 11 bases separating them. The CDR3 coding sequence is TGTGCCAGCAGCCAAGTCTCGGAGTTAAACTATGGCTACACCCTC. Protein sequence: CASSQVSELNYGYTL.

This clonotype turned up a few times. V usage is TRBV19 and J usage is TRBJ1-5; D is uncertain. Germline assignment: CDR1 LNHDA and CDR2 SQIVND (reference sequence). V lost 6 bases to trimming and J lost 3 bases, with 9 bases between them. The CDR3 contains 13 residues. The CDR3 sequence: CASSPAPNQPQHF. The DNA for the CDR3 is TGTGCCAGTAGCCCGGCCCCCAATCAGCCCCAGCATTTT.

This clonotype was found many times. The genes are TRBV20-1 and TRBJ2-7; D unclear. V dropped 5 bases and J dropped 2 bases, with 13 bases sitting between them. Germline values: CDR1 DFQATT, CDR2 SNEGSKA (reference sequence). This CDR3 has 13 residues. The DNA for the CDR3 is TGCAGTGCTCGGACCGAAACAACCTACGAGCAGTACTTC. Translated, it gives CSARTETTYEQYF.

Worth noting for this clonotype: The CDR3 carries no conserved terminal phenylalanine or tryptophan, so it likely arises from a read error. The gene calls are TRBV15 and TRBJ1-5; perhaps TRBD1 as D (5 bases). V was clipped by 5 bases and J by 6 bases, with 14 bases between them. CDR3 length: 14 residues. In germline, CDR1 is LNHNV, CDR2 YYDKDF (reference sequence). CDR3 loop: CATSDRGAGQPQHL. The CDR3 coding sequence is TGTGCCACCAGCGATAGGGGAGCGGGTCAGCCCCAGCATCTT.

A remark on this clonotype: The germline gene is not matched at one end of the junction; a read error may be the cause. The chain employs TRBV29-1 and TRBJ1-1; the match to TRBD1 covers 9 bases. In germline, CDR1 is SQVTM, CDR2 ANQGSEA. The CDR3 is 14 amino acids. The CDR3 region has the DNA TGCAGCGTTGAGTTGGTGACAGGGGGGACTGGAGCTTTCTTT. Translation gives CSVELVTGGTGAFF.

The table lists this clonotype with many counts. This chain connects TRBV19 to TRBJ2-7; 8 bases align to TRBD2. V shed 6 bases and J 3 bases; nucleotides not matched to a gene: 7. CDR1 and CDR2 (germline): LNHDA, SQIVND (reference sequence). This CDR3 comprises 14 residues. The CDR3 loop reads CASSPGLEIYEQYF. In DNA form, the CDR3 reads TGTGCCAGTAGCCCGGGACTAGAAATCTACGAGCAGTACTTC.